The 2 T cell receptor beta chains below all came from one sample that was sequenced in a study of blood T cell repertoires in COVID-19. Clones were sequenced by immunoSEQ multiplex PCR, and TCRdb holds only the in-frame ones, with some missing. Here the sample spans some 670,000 clones, over 80% being singletons. Sample: peripheral blood. Receptor source: a woman between 18 and 30 years old with acute or convalescent COVID-19.

V gene TRBV5-1 combines with J gene TRBJ1-3; a weak D match, TRBD1 (5 bases). CDR1 and CDR2 (germline): SGHRS, YFSETQ. The V and J ends lost 4 bases and 3 bases respectively, with 11 bases between them. The CDR3 extends over 14 amino acids. CDR3 loop: CASSPGTVGNTIYF. CDR3 DNA: TGCGCCAGCAGCCCAGGGACTGTTGGAAACACCATATATTTT.

The chain employs TRBV21-1 and TRBJ1-2; no check of the table's D call, TRBD1, against the DNA was made. TRBV21-1 is listed as a pseudogene. This CDR3 is 13 amino acids long. In DNA form, the CDR3 reads TGTGCCAGCAGCAACATAACAAACTATGGCTACACCTTC. It is translated as CASSNITNYGYTF.